The 11 T cell receptor beta chains in this list originate from one sample, sequenced in a study of cytomegalovirus exposure and HLA in healthy donors. The protocol was immunoSEQ multiplex PCR, while the TCRdb copy is restricted to in-frame clones and leaves out a portion. This sample has some 100,000 clones, with 70% to 90% found just once. Input material: PBMCs. These receptors all come from a man aged 18 to 35 in good health and CMV-seronegative.

The V call is TRBV2, the J call TRBJ1-6, with unresolved D. V was shortened by 6 bases and J by 0 bases, with 6 bases between the two germline ends. This CDR3 has 14 residues. Germline CDR1 and CDR2: SNHLY and FYNNEI. CDR3 in DNA: TGTGCCAGCAGGGGCTCCTCCTATAATTCACCCCTCCACTTT. Its protein is CASRGSSYNSPLHF.

This chain joins TRBV28 and TRBJ1-2; maybe TRBD1 (6 bases). This CDR3 region has 15 residues. V was trimmed by 2 bases and J by 4 bases, leaving 14 bases between them. Germline V CDR1 and CDR2: MDHEN, SYDVKM. The CDR3 sequence is CASSLTPPQGYGYTF. CDR3 bases: TGTGCCAGCAGTTTAACGCCCCCACAGGGCTATGGCTACACCTTC.

V usage is TRBV11-2 and J usage is TRBJ2-2; no definite D call. V was trimmed by 2 bases and J by 1 base, leaving 8 bases between them. The CDR3 loop spans 15 amino acids. Germline V gene sequence: CDR1 SGHAT, CDR2 FQNNGV. Here the CDR3 reads CASSLITQNTGELFF. The CDR3, as DNA: TGTGCCAGCAGCTTAATTACACAGAACACCGGGGAGCTGTTTTTT.

This clone was observed a single time. CDR3 in amino acids: CATSRDSGQGGQETQYF. Written as DNA, the CDR3 is TGTGCCACCAGCAGAGATAGTGGACAGGGGGGTCAAGAGACCCAGTACTTC. The chain links TRBV15 to TRBJ2-5, with TRBD1 identical over 10 bases. The length of the CDR3 is 17 residues. CDR1 and CDR2 from the germline V gene are LNHNV and YYDKDF (reference sequence). The J segment lost 2 bases and the V segment lost 0 bases, leaving 6 bases of the junction unmatched.

The chain uses TRBV6-6 and TRBJ2-5; TRBD1 matches 7 bases. Germline V gene data show CDR1 as MNHNY and CDR2 as SVGAGI (reference sequence). The CDR3 has 13 residues. V was pared by 8 bases and J by 1 base, with 4 bases of the junction left unmatched. The CDR3 reads CASGAGGQETQYF. Written as DNA, the CDR3 is TGTGCCAGCGGGGCAGGGGGCCAAGAGACCCAGTACTTC.

V gene TRBV4-1 combines with J gene TRBJ1-2; the match to TRBD1 covers 7 bases. CDR1 and CDR2 from the germline V gene are MGHRA and YSYEKL. CDR3 size: 13 residues. The V gene end was trimmed by 1 base and the J gene end by 6 bases; junction bases not matched to a gene: 2. The CDR3 DNA follows: TGCGCCAGCAGCCAAGTCACAGGGGATGGCTACACCTTC. Translating it yields CASSQVTGDGYTF.

The table lists this clone with a count of one. The chain carries TRBV6-5 and TRBJ2-7; D may be TRBD1 (6 bases). The CDR3 has 16 residues. Germline values: CDR1 MNHEY, CDR2 SVGAGI. Trimming stripped 4 bases from V and 5 bases from J, with 21 bases between. The CDR3 DNA is TGTGCCAGCAGTTCCCATTCGACAGGCGCACGGAACGAGCAGTACTTC. Residues: CASSSHSTGARNEQYF.

The chain employs TRBV4-3 and TRBJ2-7, with 7 bases fitting TRBD2. CDR3 length: 15 amino acids. The J segment lost 6 bases and the V segment lost 0 bases, leaving 8 bases of the junction unmatched. Looked up from germline, CDR1 is LGHNA and CDR2 is YSLEER. This CDR3 reads CASSQDLRVAGEQYF. For the CDR3, the DNA is TGCGCCAGCAGCCAAGACCTCAGGGTAGCGGGCGAGCAGTACTTC.

The chain couples TRBV30 to TRBJ1-6; D ambiguous. CDR1 GTSNPN and CDR2 SVGIG come from the germline V gene (reference sequence). The CDR3 length is 14 residues. V lost 3 bases and J lost 4, with 10 bases in between. In DNA form, the CDR3 reads TGTGCCTGGAGGGAAACTAGGTATAATTCACCCCTCCACTTT. This translates into CAWRETRYNSPLHF.

The chain recombines TRBV7-9 with TRBJ1-5; D uncertain. V was pared by 5 bases and J by 1 base, with 12 bases between. This CDR3 has 15 residues. From germline, CDR1 is SEHNR and CDR2 FQNEAQ (reference sequence). The CDR3 DNA reads as TGTGCCAGCAGCCCAGACCCCGGGAGCAATCAGCCCCAGCATTTT. It codes for CASSPDPGSNQPQHF.

The chain couples TRBV5-1 to TRBJ1-3, with 7 bases matching TRBD1. CDR1 SGHRS and CDR2 YFSETQ come from the germline V gene. The CDR3 consists of 16 residues. Trimming took 3 bases from V and 4 from J; bases not matched to a gene: 10. CDR3 sequence (DNA): TGCGCCAGCAGCTACACAGGGGTTTATTCCGGAAACACCATATATTTT. Amino acids: CASSYTGVYSGNTIYF.